This passage covers 5 T cell receptor beta chains from one sample sequenced in a study of shared clonotypes between healthy human individuals. Assay: immunoSEQ multiplex PCR; the TCRdb copy retains only in-frame clones and omits some. Of 1.6 million or so clones detected, approximately 98.5% appear once; the ten largest clones hold approximately 0.4%. Sequenced sample: naive CD4+ T cells sorted from blood. Documented subset: CD45RA+ positively selected. The receptors shown here come from a man younger than 40 in good health.

This rearrangement joins TRBV6-1 to TRBJ1-2; D is uncertain. The germline V and J ends were trimmed by 7 bases and 4 bases, with 10 bases remaining between them. This CDR3 region has 12 residues. CDR1 and CDR2 (germline): MNHNS, SASEGT. The CDR3 coding sequence is TGTGCCAGCACAGTGGGTGTCTATGGCTACACCTTC. Protein: CASTVGVYGYTF.

This clone was seen a single time. This chain joins TRBV29-1 and TRBJ1-2; D uncertain. Per the germline V gene, CDR1 is SQVTM and CDR2 is ANQGSEA. V was cut by 7 bases and J by 1 base, with 4 bases left in between. The CDR3 sequence is 10 residues long. The CDR3, as DNA: TGCAGCGCTGTTAACTATGGCTACACCTTC. It translates to CSAVNYGYTF.

This chain connects TRBV30 to TRBJ1-1; the D gene is possibly TRBD1 (6 bases). CDR3 length equals 12 residues. Germline assignment: CDR1 GTSNPN and CDR2 SVGIG (reference sequence). Trimming shortened V by 0 bases and J by 8 bases, and 10 bases separated the two germline ends. The CDR3 reads CAWSVLDREAFF. CDR3 bases: TGTGCCTGGAGTGTACTCGACAGGGAAGCTTTCTTT.

The chain uses TRBV11-2 and TRBJ2-2; TRBD2 matches 7 bases. V trimming: 6 bases; J trimming: 1 base; junction bases outside the gene matches: 2. Germline CDR1 reads SGHAT; CDR2 reads FQNNGV. This CDR3 spans 14 amino acids. The DNA of the CDR3 is TGTGCCAGCAGACCTAGCGGGAACACCGGGGAGCTGTTTTTT. Encoded protein: CASRPSGNTGELFF.

The chain couples TRBV6-6 to TRBJ1-5; no clear D. Germline V gene sequence: CDR1 MNHNY, CDR2 SVGAGI (reference sequence). The CDR3 is 14 amino acids. V was cut by 0 bases and J by 6 bases, with 9 bases left in between. The CDR3 DNA follows: TGTGCCAGCAGTTACTCGGGTTCCAGTCAGCCCCAGCATTTT. Its protein is CASSYSGSSQPQHF.